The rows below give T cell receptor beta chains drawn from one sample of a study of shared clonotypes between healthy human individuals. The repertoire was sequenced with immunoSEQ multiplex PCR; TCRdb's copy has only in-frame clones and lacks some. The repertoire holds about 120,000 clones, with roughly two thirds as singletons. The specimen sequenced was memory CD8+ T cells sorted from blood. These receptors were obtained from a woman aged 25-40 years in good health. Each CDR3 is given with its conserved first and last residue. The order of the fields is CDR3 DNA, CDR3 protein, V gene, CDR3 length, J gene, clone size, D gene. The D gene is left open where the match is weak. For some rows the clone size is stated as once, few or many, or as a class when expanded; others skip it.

DNA: TGTGCCAGCAGCACCCCGGGGGAGGCCCAGTACTTC
CDR3: CASSTPGEAQYF
V: TRBV11-2
length: 12
J: TRBJ2-5
size: -
D: -

DNA: TGTGCCAGCAGTTTTTCCCCTCCGTACGAGCAGTACTTC
CDR3: CASSFSPPYEQYF
V: TRBV28
length: 13
J: TRBJ2-7
size: many
D: -

DNA: TGTGCCAGCAGCTTAGTCGGGACTAGTACAGATACGCAGTATTTT
CDR3: CASSLVGTSTDTQYF
V: TRBV11-2
length: 15
J: TRBJ2-3
size: -
D: TRBD2

DNA: TGTGCCAGCAGCACCAGACAGGGATTATCCTACGAGCAGTACTTC
CDR3: CASSTRQGLSYEQYF
V: TRBV7-9
length: 15
J: TRBJ2-7
size: -
D: TRBD1

DNA: TGCGCCAGCAGCTTGGACCGAGCCGTGTTTAGGGGGTTGGAAAGCTCCTACGAGCAGTACTTC
CDR3: CASSLDRAVFRGLESSYEQYF
V: TRBV5-1
length: 21
J: TRBJ2-7
size: -
D: -

DNA: TGTGCCAGCAGTTATAGCGGGGGCCGTAAGGACGAGCAGTACTTC
CDR3: CASSYSGGRKDEQYF
V: TRBV5-4
length: 15
J: TRBJ2-7
size: -
D: TRBD2

DNA: TGTGCCACCAGCAGAGAGTTACTAGTCCGGAATGAGCAGTTCTTC
CDR3: CATSRELLVRNEQFF
V: TRBV15
length: 15
J: TRBJ2-1
size: -
D: -

DNA: TGTGCCAGCAGTTTCGGACTAGCGGGGGCCTACAATGAGCAGTTCTTC
CDR3: CASSFGLAGAYNEQFF
V: TRBV27
length: 16
J: TRBJ2-1
size: -
D: TRBD2

DNA: TGTGCCAGCAGCCTAATGGGTGGGGGGTCCTACGAGCAGTACTTC
CDR3: CASSLMGGGSYEQYF
V: TRBV14
length: 15
J: TRBJ2-7
size: -
D: -

DNA: TGCGCCAGCAGCCAAGAGAAGGGAGCTGGAAACACCATATATTTT
CDR3: CASSQEKGAGNTIYF
V: TRBV4-1
length: 15
J: TRBJ1-3
size: -
D: -

DNA: TGCAGCGTCGGGGTCGAGCGTACAGATACGCAGTATTTT
CDR3: CSVGVERTDTQYF
V: TRBV29-1
length: 13
J: TRBJ2-3
size: -
D: -

DNA: TGTGCCTGGAGTAGCTCTCTGGGTCCCTCTGGAAACACCATATATTTT
CDR3: CAWSSSLGPSGNTIYF
V: TRBV30
length: 16
J: TRBJ1-3
size: medium-sized
D: -

DNA: TGTGCCAGCAGGACGGACGGACTCTACGAGCAGTACTTC
CDR3: CASRTDGLYEQYF
V: TRBV25-1
length: 13
J: TRBJ2-7
size: -
D: -

DNA: TGTGCCAGCAGCTTAGTGCTTAATGAGCAGTTCTTC
CDR3: CASSLVLNEQFF
V: TRBV7-8
length: 12
J: TRBJ2-1
size: -
D: -

DNA: TGTGCCAGCAGCGCCGAGGGAGCGGTGGGCACCGGGGAGCTGTTTTTT
CDR3: CASSAEGAVGTGELFF
V: TRBV9
length: 16
J: TRBJ2-2
size: -
D: -

DNA: TGTGCCAGCAGCCAATCTAAGGAGACCCAGTACTTC
CDR3: CASSQSKETQYF
V: TRBV16
length: 12
J: TRBJ2-5
size: -
D: -

DNA: TGTGCCAGCAGCTTAGGACCGATTAATCAGCCCCAGCATTTT
CDR3: CASSLGPINQPQHF
V: TRBV11-2
length: 14
J: TRBJ1-5
size: -
D: -

DNA: TGCGCCAGCAGCCCCTGGGACAGCGGCACTGAAGCTTTCTTT
CDR3: CASSPWDSGTEAFF
V: TRBV4-1
length: 14
J: TRBJ1-1
size: -
D: TRBD1

DNA: TGTGCCAGCAGTTTATCGATTGCGGGGATTAACTACAATGAGCAGTTCTTC
CDR3: CASSLSIAGINYNEQFF
V: TRBV27
length: 17
J: TRBJ2-1
size: few
D: -

DNA: TGTGCCAGCAGTGAAGGCGGTGACAGGTGGATCATCTCTGGAAACACCATATATTTT
CDR3: CASSEGGDRWIISGNTIYF
V: TRBV6-1
length: 19
J: TRBJ1-3
size: -
D: -

DNA: TGTGCCAGCAGTTACTGGGCAGACTACAATCAGCCCCAGCATTTT
CDR3: CASSYWADYNQPQHF
V: TRBV6-5
length: 15
J: TRBJ1-5
size: -
D: -

DNA: TGTGCCACCAGCCCCCGGGCAGGGAGGGCCTACGAGCAGTACTTC
CDR3: CATSPRAGRAYEQYF
V: TRBV15
length: 15
J: TRBJ2-7
size: -
D: TRBD2

DNA: TGTGCCAGCAGCTCCAGCTCCTACGAGCAGTACTTC
CDR3: CASSSSSYEQYF
V: TRBV7-9
length: 12
J: TRBJ2-7
size: -
D: -

DNA: TGCGCCAGCAGCCAAGATAGTATTCGGGGGACCTCTTCCTACAATGAGCAGTTCTTC
CDR3: CASSQDSIRGTSSYNEQFF
V: TRBV4-1
length: 19
J: TRBJ2-1
size: many
D: -

DNA: TGTGCCAGCAGTACTTCTTTTAGCAATCAGCCCCAGCATTTT
CDR3: CASSTSFSNQPQHF
V: TRBV2
length: 14
J: TRBJ1-5
size: -
D: -

DNA: TGTGCCAGCAGTGAGGGGGGGGCTGAAGCTTTCTTT
CDR3: CASSEGGAEAFF
V: TRBV6-4
length: 12
J: TRBJ1-1
size: -
D: -

DNA: TGTGCCAGCAGCTCCTATGGGGGGCTCTACGAGCAGTACTTC
CDR3: CASSSYGGLYEQYF
V: TRBV7-8
length: 14
J: TRBJ2-7
size: -
D: -

DNA: TGTGCCAGCAGCTTATACCCGGGCCGGCAGAATGAGCAGTTCTTC
CDR3: CASSLYPGRQNEQFF
V: TRBV7-6
length: 15
J: TRBJ2-1
size: few
D: -

DNA: TGTGCCAGCAGTTTAGGGGTTTTGGTCCCTGGGGCCAACGTCCTGACTTTC
CDR3: CASSLGVLVPGANVLTF
V: TRBV28
length: 17
J: TRBJ2-6
size: once
D: -

DNA: TGCGCCAGCAGCCAAGTGTGGAGGTCCTCCTACAATGAGCAGTTCTTC
CDR3: CASSQVWRSSYNEQFF
V: TRBV4-1
length: 16
J: TRBJ2-1
size: many
D: -

DNA: TGTGCCAGCAGTTCGATGGACGTTGCGGATGAAAAACTGTTTTTT
CDR3: CASSSMDVADEKLFF
V: TRBV28
length: 15
J: TRBJ1-4
size: -
D: -

DNA: TGTGCCAGTAGTTATATTCCGGGACAGGGTCATCAGCCCCAGCATTTT
CDR3: CASSYIPGQGHQPQHF
V: TRBV19
length: 16
J: TRBJ1-5
size: once
D: TRBD1

DNA: TGTGCCAGCAGCGAAATAGACTCCTGGCCCCACAATGAGCAGTTCTTC
CDR3: CASSEIDSWPHNEQFF
V: TRBV7-8
length: 16
J: TRBJ2-1
size: medium-sized
D: -

DNA: TGTGCTTCGGCGAGGGGATCCATCTTTACAGATACGCAGTATTTT
CDR3: CASARGSIFTDTQYF
V: TRBV14
length: 15
J: TRBJ2-3
size: few
D: -

DNA: TGTGCCAGCAGTGCTGGGCTAGCGGGCCATAGCTCCTACAATGAGCAGTTCTTC
CDR3: CASSAGLAGHSSYNEQFF
V: TRBV28
length: 18
J: TRBJ2-1
size: few
D: TRBD2

DNA: TGTGCCAGCAGTGAATTTGGACATCAATCCTACGAGCAGTACTTC
CDR3: CASSEFGHQSYEQYF
V: TRBV25-1
length: 15
J: TRBJ2-7
size: few
D: -

DNA: TGTGCCAGCAGCTTGGCCGAGACACAAAACTATGGCTACACCTTC
CDR3: CASSLAETQNYGYTF
V: TRBV5-5
length: 15
J: TRBJ1-2
size: -
D: -

DNA: TGTGCCAGCAGTGCGGGACAGGGAAGGGAGACCCAGTACTTC
CDR3: CASSAGQGRETQYF
V: TRBV6-1
length: 14
J: TRBJ2-5
size: -
D: TRBD1

DNA: TGCGCCAGCAGCCAAGATGTGACCAATTCACCCCTCCACTTT
CDR3: CASSQDVTNSPLHF
V: TRBV4-1
length: 14
J: TRBJ1-6
size: -
D: -

DNA: TGTGCCAGCAGTCGTCAGGGGGCACCCTCCTACGAGCAGTACTTC
CDR3: CASSRQGAPSYEQYF
V: TRBV2
length: 15
J: TRBJ2-7
size: -
D: TRBD1

DNA: TGTGCCAGCAGCTTGGAAGATAATAATATGGAAGCTTTCTTT
CDR3: CASSLEDNNMEAFF
V: TRBV4-2
length: 14
J: TRBJ1-1
size: -
D: -

DNA: TGTGCCAGCAGTGACAATGGACAGGACACCGGGGAGCTGTTTTTT
CDR3: CASSDNGQDTGELFF
V: TRBV6-4
length: 15
J: TRBJ2-2
size: few
D: TRBD1

DNA: TGTGCCAGCAGGGGACAGGGGTCCACTGAAGCTTTCTTT
CDR3: CASRGQGSTEAFF
V: TRBV6-1
length: 13
J: TRBJ1-1
size: -
D: TRBD1

DNA: TGTGCCAGCAGCCCTTCCTTCCTCGAGACAGATACGCAGTATTTT
CDR3: CASSPSFLETDTQYF
V: TRBV7-2
length: 15
J: TRBJ2-3
size: -
D: -

DNA: TGTGCCAGCAGCTTATCAGGGAGGGGTGAAAAACTGTTTTTT
CDR3: CASSLSGRGEKLFF
V: TRBV4-2
length: 14
J: TRBJ1-4
size: -
D: -